This T cell receptor beta chain emerged from a study of T cells in Graves' hyperthyroidism and ophthalmopathy. As concerns this clonotype: Its antigen is not known.

Study results and caveats: Progression to ophthalmopathy was predicted a median of roughly 6.5 months early.

The germline V and J ends were trimmed by 2 bases and 0 bases, with 11 bases remaining between them. The CDR3 loop spans 16 amino acids. CDR1 is SGDLS and CDR2 is YYNGEE in the germline V gene. The TCR beta CDR3 regions underwent amplification using RNA transcripts as the source. First-round RT-PCR targeting the TCR CDR3 was performed with the HTBI primer set. Using its own MiXCR run on the multiplex PCR reads, TCRdb lists one record per CDR3 protein. Among approximately 710,000 distinct CDR3 sequences listed, 17% were seen once. Hyperthyroidism patients were newly diagnosed, had disease duration under 2 months, and were aged 18 to 65 years. Diagnostic decisions used clinical symptoms, serum thyroxine and TRAb, thyroid ultrasound and orbital computed tomography.

This TCR derives from a middle-aged man with Graves' hyperthyroidism. This chain connects TRBV9 to TRBJ2-2; D is ambiguous. Sequencing was carried out using blood. Here the CDR3 reads CASSVQPGPNTGELFF. The CDR3, as DNA: TGTGCCAGCAGCGTCCAGCCGGGTCCGAACACCGGGGAGCTGTTTTTT.